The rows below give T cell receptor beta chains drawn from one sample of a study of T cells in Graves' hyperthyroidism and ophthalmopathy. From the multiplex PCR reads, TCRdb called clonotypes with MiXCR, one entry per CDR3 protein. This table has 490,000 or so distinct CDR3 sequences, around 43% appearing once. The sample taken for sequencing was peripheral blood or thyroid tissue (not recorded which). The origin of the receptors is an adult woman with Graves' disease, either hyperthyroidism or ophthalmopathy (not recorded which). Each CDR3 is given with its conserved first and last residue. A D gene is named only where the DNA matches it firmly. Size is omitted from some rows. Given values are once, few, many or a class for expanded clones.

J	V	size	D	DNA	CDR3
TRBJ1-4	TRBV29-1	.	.	TGCAGCGTTGTCAACCAGAATGAAAAACTGTTTTTT	CSVVNQNEKLFF
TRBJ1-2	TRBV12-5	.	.	TGTGCTAGTGCCTCCTGGGGGGCGAACTATGGCTACACCTTC	CASASWGANYGYTF
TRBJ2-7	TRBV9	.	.	TGTGCCAGCAGCATAGATTCCGCCGGGCGCGAGCAGTACTTC	CASSIDSAGREQYF
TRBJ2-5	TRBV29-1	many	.	TGCAGCGTGCGGGACAGCCCTGCGGAGACCCAGTACTTC	CSVRDSPAETQYF
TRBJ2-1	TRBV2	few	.	TGTGCCAGCAGTGGCGGGATGTATCAGTTCTTC	CASSGGMYQFF
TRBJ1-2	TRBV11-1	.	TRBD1	TGTGCCAGCAGCATCGGGACAGTCGGAGGGGGCTACACCTTC	CASSIGTVGGGYTF
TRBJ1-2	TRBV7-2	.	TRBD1	TGTGCCAGCAGCACACAGGGGGGCGCCGATGGCTACACCTTC	CASSTQGGADGYTF
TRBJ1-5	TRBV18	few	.	TGTGCCAGCTCACCTCTGGGGAGCAATCAGCCCCAGCATTTT	CASSPLGSNQPQHF
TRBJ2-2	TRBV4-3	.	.	TGCGCCAGCAGCCAAGATCTTGCGGGTATCAGGACCGGGGAGCTGTTTTTT	CASSQDLAGIRTGELFF
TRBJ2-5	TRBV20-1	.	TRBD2	TGCAGTGGGGCTGCAGGGAGGGTGGAGACCCAGTACTTC	CSGAAGRVETQYF
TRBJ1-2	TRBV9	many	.	TGTGCCAGCAGCGTACAGGGTGGATACGGTGGCTACACCTTC	CASSVQGGYGGYTF
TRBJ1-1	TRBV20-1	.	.	TGCAGTGCTAGGCGGGGGGAGGACACTGAAGCTTTCTTT	CSARRGEDTEAFF
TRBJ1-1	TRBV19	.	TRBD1	TGTGCCAGTACAAGGACAGGGGGTAGGGTGAACACTGAAGCTTTCTTT	CASTRTGGRVNTEAFF
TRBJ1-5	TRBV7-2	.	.	TGTGCCAGCAGCCAAGATCTTGGCCAGCATCAGCCCCAGCATTTT	CASSQDLGQHQPQHF
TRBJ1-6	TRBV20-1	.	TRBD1	TGCAGTGCAAGGAGGACAGGGGGAAATTCACCCCTCCACTTT	CSARRTGGNSPLHF
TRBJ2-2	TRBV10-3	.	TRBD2	TGTGTCATCAGTGAGAGCAACGGGGGGAACACCGGGGAGCTGTTTTTC	CVISESNGGNTGELFF
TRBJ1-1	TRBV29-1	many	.	TGCAGCGTTGCAGCAAGGACCTTGAACACTGAAGCTTTCTTT	CSVAARTLNTEAFF
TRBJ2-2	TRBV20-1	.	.	TGCAGTGCTAGAGATCTAGGGGGGTTGTTTTTT	CSARDLGGLFF
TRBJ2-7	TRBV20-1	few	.	TGCAGTGCCCGGGGTGAGGGGTACGCCTACGAGCAGTACTTC	CSARGEGYAYEQYF
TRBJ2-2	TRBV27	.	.	TGTGCCAGCAGTTTTATTTCGCCCGGGGAGCTGTTTTTT	CASSFISPGELFF
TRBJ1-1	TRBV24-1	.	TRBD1	TGTGCCACCCAACCGACAGGGCCGAACACTGAAGCTTTCTTT	CATQPTGPNTEAFF
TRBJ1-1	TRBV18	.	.	TGTGCCAGCTCACCCGGAGGGGGGGTTGACGCGAGAGCTTTCTTT	CASSPGGGVDARAFF
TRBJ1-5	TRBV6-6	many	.	TGTGCCAGCAGGAGCAGCAGCAATCAGCCCCAGCATTTT	CASRSSSNQPQHF
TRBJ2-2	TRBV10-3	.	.	TGTGCCATCAGTGAAACGGGCCCGAACACCGGGGAGCTGTTTTTT	CAISETGPNTGELFF
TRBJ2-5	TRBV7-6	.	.	TGTGCCAGCAGCAGCCAAGGGTTTCGAGAGACCCAGTACTTC	CASSSQGFRETQYF
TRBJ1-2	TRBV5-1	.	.	TGTGCCAGCAGTGTCCCGGGCGCGGGGGGCTACACCTTC	CASSVPGAGGYTF
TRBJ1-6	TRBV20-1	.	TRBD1	TGCAGTATCGGAAGGGGGCATAATTCACCCCTCCACTTT	CSIGRGHNSPLHF
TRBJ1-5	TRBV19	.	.	TGTGCCAGTAGTATCTCGAGGGTCGACCAGCCCCAGCATTTT	CASSISRVDQPQHF
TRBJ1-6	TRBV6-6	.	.	TGTGCCAGCAGTACCGGGATGGGGTATTCACCCCTCCACTTT	CASSTGMGYSPLHF
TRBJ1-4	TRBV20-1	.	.	TGCAGTGCTAACCCGGCCCCGGCTTCTGAAAATGAAAAACTGTTTTTT	CSANPAPASENEKLFF
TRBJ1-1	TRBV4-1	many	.	TGCGCCAGCAGCCTACGACGGAGCTCTGAAGCTTTCTTT	CASSLRRSSEAFF
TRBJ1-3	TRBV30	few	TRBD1	TGTGCCTGGGGACAGGCCTACTCTGGAAACACCATATATTTT	CAWGQAYSGNTIYF
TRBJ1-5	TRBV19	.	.	TGTGCCAGTAGTATATTTCGGGACCTGGTCGGCAATCAGCCCCAGCATTTT	CASSIFRDLVGNQPQHF
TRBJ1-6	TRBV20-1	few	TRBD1	TGCAGTGCTCCACGGACAGGGAAGGGTGATTCACCCCTCCACTTT	CSAPRTGKGDSPLHF
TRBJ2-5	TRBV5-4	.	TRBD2	TGTGCCAGCAGCTTGGAGGGTCGGCTAGCGGGAGAGGGAGAGACCCAGTACTTC	CASSLEGRLAGEGETQYF
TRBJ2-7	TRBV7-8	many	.	TGTGCCAGCAGCTTACGGGCAGGGATCAGCTCCTACGAGCAGTACTTC	CASSLRAGISSYEQYF
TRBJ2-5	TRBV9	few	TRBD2	TGTGCCAGCAGCTTGGGACTAGCGGGAGAAAAAGAGACCCAGTACTTC	CASSLGLAGEKETQYF
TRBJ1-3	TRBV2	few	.	TGTGCCAGCAGTGGACAGACTGGAAACACCATATATTTT	CASSGQTGNTIYF
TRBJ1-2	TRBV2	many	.	TGTGCCAGCAGTGCCGTGAGGCAGGCGGTTAACTATGGCTACACCTTC	CASSAVRQAVNYGYTF
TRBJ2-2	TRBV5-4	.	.	TGTGCCAGCAGCTTGGTAATACCCGGGGAGCTGTTTTTT	CASSLVIPGELFF
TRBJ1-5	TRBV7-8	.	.	TGTGCCAGCAGCCCTAGGGACAGCAATCAGCCCCAGCATTTT	CASSPRDSNQPQHF
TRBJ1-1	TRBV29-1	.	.	TGCAGCTTGACCCCCCGGGGAGAGGTCACTGAAGCTTTCTTT	CSLTPRGEVTEAFF
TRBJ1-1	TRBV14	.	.	TGTGCCAGCAGCCAAAACAGGGTGAACACTGAAGCTTTCTTT	CASSQNRVNTEAFF
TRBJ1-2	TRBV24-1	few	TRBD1	TGTGCCACCAGTGATGACGGGACAGGGGTTGGCTACACCTTC	CATSDDGTGVGYTF
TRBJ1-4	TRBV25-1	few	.	TGTGCTAGAAAGGCTGACAGTTTTAATGAAAAACTGTTTTTT	CARKADSFNEKLFF
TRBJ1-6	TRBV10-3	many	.	TGTGCCATCAGTGAAGGACTGATTAATTCACCCCTCCACTTT	CAISEGLINSPLHF
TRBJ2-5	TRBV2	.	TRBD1	TGTGCCACCGCTGAAGGCCGAGACAGGGCAATAGAGACCCAGTACTTC	CATAEGRDRAIETQYF
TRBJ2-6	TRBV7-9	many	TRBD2	TGTGCCACCCACCCCAGGACTAGCTCTGGGGCCAACGTCCTGACTTTC	CATHPRTSSGANVLTF
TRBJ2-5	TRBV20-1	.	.	TGCAGTGCTAGTGGAGGGGTAGCGACCCAGTACTTC	CSASGGVATQYF
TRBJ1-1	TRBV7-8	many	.	TGTGCCAGCAGAACAGGAGCAGGGCCCCTTAACACTGAAGCTTTCTTT	CASRTGAGPLNTEAFF
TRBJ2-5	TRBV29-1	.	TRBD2	TGCAGCGTTGAAACGGGGGGTACGGGGACCCAGTACTTC	CSVETGGTGTQYF
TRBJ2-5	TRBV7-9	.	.	TGTGCCAGCAGCTCCCCAACAGGTGGGGAGACCCAGTACTTC	CASSSPTGGETQYF
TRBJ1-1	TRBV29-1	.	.	TGCAGCGTTGAAGCGGGGGTGGGCACTGAAGCTTTCTTT	CSVEAGVGTEAFF
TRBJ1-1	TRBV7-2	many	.	TGTGCCAGCAGCTTAGCGGTTCACACTGAAGCTTTCTTT	CASSLAVHTEAFF
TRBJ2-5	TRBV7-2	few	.	TGTGCCAGCAGCTCCAGAACTAGGACCTCAAAAGAGACCCAGTACTTC	CASSSRTRTSKETQYF
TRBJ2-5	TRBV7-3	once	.	TGTGCCAGCAGCCCGCAGGGGCCCCACTCCAGAGAGACCCAGTACTTC	CASSPQGPHSRETQYF
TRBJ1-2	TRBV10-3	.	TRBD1	TGTGCCATCAGCTCCGACAGGGGGGACGATGGCTACACCTTC	CAISSDRGDDGYTF